These 15 T cell receptor beta chains share one sample of origin, sequenced in a study of blood T cell repertoires in COVID-19. Libraries were prepared by immunoSEQ multiplex PCR; TCRdb keeps only in-frame clonotypes and omits some of them. The table has about 190,000 clones, 75% to 90% seen once. Sequencing used peripheral blood. These receptors came from a man aged 30 to 39 with acute or convalescent COVID-19.

This clone was seen once. The chain employs TRBV13 and TRBJ2-1; perhaps TRBD2 as D (6 bases). V lost 1 base and J lost 5, with 15 bases in between. The germline CDR1 and CDR2 sequences are PRHDT and FYEKMQ (reference sequence). The CDR3 is 16 residues long. The CDR3 region has the DNA TGTGCCAGCAGCTTAGAACCCGGGACTGCAAACAATGAGCAGTTCTTC. It translates to CASSLEPGTANNEQFF.

The V gene is TRBV4-2, the J gene TRBJ2-6, with 8 positions matching TRBD2. This CDR3 spans 19 amino acids. V shed 4 bases and J 0 bases; nucleotides not matched to a gene: 11. Per the germline V gene, CDR1 is LGHNA and CDR2 is YNFKEQ. The CDR3, as DNA: TGTGCCAGCAGCCCTTGGGGCGGGGGGCTAACCTCTGGGGCCAACGTCCTGACTTTC. It encodes CASSPWGGGLTSGANVLTF.

This rearrangement joins TRBV9 to TRBJ2-2; the D gene is possibly TRBD2 (5 bases). This CDR3 has 16 amino acids. Germline CDR1 reads SGDLS; CDR2 reads YYNGEE. Trimming shortened V by 4 bases and J by 4 bases, and 17 bases separated the two germline ends. CDR3: CASSPRLKRLTGELFF. The CDR3 coding sequence is TGTGCCAGCAGCCCTCGACTAAAGCGGCTCACCGGGGAGCTGTTTTTT.

This clone was detected once. The chain employs TRBV7-9 and TRBJ1-5; 9 bases are shared with TRBD1. The CDR3 covers 13 residues. Germline V gene sequence: CDR1 SEHNR, CDR2 FQNEAQ (reference sequence). J lost 6 bases, V lost 6 bases, and 3 bases had no gene match. The CDR3 bases are TGTGCCAGCAGTACAGGGGGCGGTCAGCCCCAGCATTTT. Translating it yields CASSTGGGQPQHF.

The rearrangement links TRBV28 to TRBJ2-7; D uncertain. The CDR3 covers 15 residues. Trimming shortened V by 6 bases and J by 5 bases, and 20 bases separated the two germline ends. The germline V gene encodes CDR1 MDHEN and CDR2 SYDVKM. Written as DNA, the CDR3 is TGTGCCAGCAGACCTTTTAGCTCTGAGCGAGACGAGCAGTACTTC. Residues: CASRPFSSERDEQYF.

The rearrangement links TRBV28 to TRBJ2-7; perhaps TRBD1 as D (5 bases). In germline, CDR1 is MDHEN, CDR2 SYDVKM. V was shortened by 8 bases and J by 7 bases, with 21 bases between the two germline ends. This CDR3 is built from 14 residues. The CDR3 nucleotides are TGTGCCAGCCGACAGCCACAGTCTGTCTGGGAGCAGTACTTC. Its translation: CASRQPQSVWEQYF.

The chain employs TRBV11-2 and TRBJ2-3, with 13 bases aligning to TRBD2. The germline V gene has CDR1 SGHAT and CDR2 FQNNGV. Unmatched junction bases numbered 7, after V lost 5 bases and J lost 14 bases. The CDR3 length is 13 residues. CDR3 sequence (DNA): TGTGCCAGCAGCGGCGGACTAGCGGGAGAATGGTATTTT. It translates to CASSGGLAGEWYF.

This clone was counted a single time. The rearrangement joins TRBV30 to TRBJ2-1; D is undetermined. Per the germline V gene, CDR1 is GTSNPN and CDR2 is SVGIG (reference sequence). The CDR3 loop spans 14 amino acids. Trimming stripped 4 bases from V and 6 bases from J, with 16 bases between. The CDR3 spells CAWKSSSYSNEQFF. In DNA, the CDR3 is TGTGCCTGGAAAAGTAGCAGTTATTCCAATGAGCAGTTCTTC.

V and J are TRBV5-1 and TRBJ2-2; tentatively, D is TRBD1 (6 bases). The germline V gene encodes CDR1 SGHRS and CDR2 YFSETQ. Between the trimmed V and J ends, which lost 0 bases and 7 bases, there was a span of 10 bases. The CDR3 covers 14 residues. In DNA, the CDR3 is TGCGCCAGCAGCTTGGGACAGGACGTCGGGGAGCTGTTTTTT. Amino acid sequence: CASSLGQDVGELFF.

This clone has only a few counts. The CDR3, as DNA: TGTGCCGGGGGGACAGGTGTGGGTTCACCCCTCCACTTT. This translates into CAGGTGVGSPLHF. The chain has TRBV19 and TRBJ1-6, with 8 bases that match TRBD1. V lost 11 bases to trimming and J lost 9 bases; unmatched junction nucleotides: 9. This CDR3 is 13 amino acids long. From germline, CDR1 is LNHDA and CDR2 SQIVND (reference sequence).

J is TRBJ2-1 and V is TRBV12-5; 7 bases fit TRBD2. J was trimmed by 8 bases and V by 6 bases; bases with no gene match: 13. The CDR3 contains 15 residues. Germline V lookup: CDR1 LGHNT, CDR2 FRNRAP. CDR3 sequence: CASGSDSGWGDEQFF. CDR3 DNA: TGTGCTAGTGGATCCGATAGCGGGTGGGGGGATGAGCAGTTCTTC.

The rearrangement joins TRBV5-1 to TRBJ2-2, with 7 bases fitting TRBD2. Germline V gene lookup returns CDR1 SGHRS and CDR2 YFSETQ. There are 16 residues in the CDR3. V shed 2 bases, J shed 2 bases, and the junction held 6 bases outside the gene matches. DNA for the CDR3: TGCGCCAGCAGCTTCCCTAGCGGAGTTAACACCGGGGAGCTGTTTTTT. Encoded protein: CASSFPSGVNTGELFF. Full variable domain (outside the CDR3, taken from reference TRBV5-1 and TRBJ2-2): KAGVTQTPRYLIKTRGQQVTLSCSPISGHRSVSWYQQTPGQGLQFLFEYFSETQRNKGNFPGRFSGRQFSNSRSEMNVSTLELGDSALYLCASSFPSGVNTGELFFGEGSRLTVL.

This chain uses TRBV20-1 with TRBJ1-4; no firm D call. The CDR3 extends over 11 amino acids. With 4 bases removed from V and 7 bases from J, the gap between germline ends came to 7 bases. Germline lookup yields CDR1 DFQATT and CDR2 SNEGSKA (reference sequence). The CDR3 spells CSAKFSEKLFF. The CDR3 DNA reads TGCAGTGCTAAATTCAGTGAAAAACTGTTTTTT.

This clone was observed a few times. The V gene is TRBV6-6, the J gene TRBJ1-5, with D perhaps TRBD1 (5 bases). CDR3 length equals 18 residues. V dropped 5 bases and J dropped 6 bases, with 26 bases sitting between them. Germline CDR1 MNHNY, CDR2 SVGAGI (reference sequence). CDR3 sequence reads: CASSPRGGKQGFFQPQHF. The CDR3 bases are TGTGCCAGCAGTCCCCGGGGAGGGAAGCAGGGTTTCTTTCAGCCCCAGCATTTT.

The chain has TRBV27 and TRBJ2-3; 9 positions match TRBD1. V lost 3 bases to trimming and J lost 2 bases; unmatched junction nucleotides: 9. The germline gives CDR1 MNHEY, CDR2 SMNVEV (reference sequence). This CDR3 is 17 amino acids long. Here the CDR3 reads CASSLGQGGPYTDTQYF. CDR3 in DNA: TGTGCCAGCAGTTTGGGACAGGGCGGTCCCTACACAGATACGCAGTATTTT.